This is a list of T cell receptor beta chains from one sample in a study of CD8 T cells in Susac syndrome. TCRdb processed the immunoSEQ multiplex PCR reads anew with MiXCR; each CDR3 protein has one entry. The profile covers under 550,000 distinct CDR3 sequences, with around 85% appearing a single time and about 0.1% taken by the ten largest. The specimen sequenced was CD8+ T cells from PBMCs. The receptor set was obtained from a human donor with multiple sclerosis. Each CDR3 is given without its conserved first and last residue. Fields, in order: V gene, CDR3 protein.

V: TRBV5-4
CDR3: ASSLAAWQEYNEQY

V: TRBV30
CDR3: AWSSGTALVAF

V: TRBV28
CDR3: ASSLIRDISPSNQPQH

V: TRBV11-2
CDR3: ASSQTPLEQY

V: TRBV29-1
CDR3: SVDGDRDSPYEQY

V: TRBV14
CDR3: ASSQSWYGYT

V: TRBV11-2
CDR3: ASSTVSSGSNYNEQF

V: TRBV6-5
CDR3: ASSPLYPSSYEQY

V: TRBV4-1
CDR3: ASSDHEQF

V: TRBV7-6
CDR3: ASSFNLAATNEQF

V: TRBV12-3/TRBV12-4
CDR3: ASSYGGSDTQY

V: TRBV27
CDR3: ASSLPGLGTEAF

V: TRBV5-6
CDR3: ASSLDREGRDYNEQF

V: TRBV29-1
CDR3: SVYSGSQNEQF

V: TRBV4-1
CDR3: ASSQGVGLEQY

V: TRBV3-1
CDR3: ASSQVGTPSRYEQY

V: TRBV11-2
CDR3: ASSLEGTGGPDTGELF

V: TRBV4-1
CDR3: ASSPPGLTETQY

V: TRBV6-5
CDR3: ASSYSRDRINYGYT

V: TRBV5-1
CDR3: ASSPLTSGGPNEQF

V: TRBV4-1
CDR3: ASSQGVRDYSNQPQH

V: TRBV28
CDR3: ASSFAVTGNTEAF

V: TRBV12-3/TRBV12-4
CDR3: ASTRAPRGVTDTQY

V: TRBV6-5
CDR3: ASSYLDRGGNTEAF

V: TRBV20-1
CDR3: SARDLAGVSPEQF

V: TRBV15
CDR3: ATSRTRGNQPQH

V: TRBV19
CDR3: ASGGDSNQPQH

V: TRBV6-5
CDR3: ASSYSTGHYNSPLH

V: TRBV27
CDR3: ASSSTAMNTEAF

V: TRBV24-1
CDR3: ATSDSQGPTQY

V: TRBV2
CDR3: ASSEALRDEQF

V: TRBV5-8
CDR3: ASSSGTGGNNFYGYT

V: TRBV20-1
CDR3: SPSYQEF

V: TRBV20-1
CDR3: SARDLDGGYEQY

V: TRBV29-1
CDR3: SVESDRGGTEAF

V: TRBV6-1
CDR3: ASSARRESDYEQY